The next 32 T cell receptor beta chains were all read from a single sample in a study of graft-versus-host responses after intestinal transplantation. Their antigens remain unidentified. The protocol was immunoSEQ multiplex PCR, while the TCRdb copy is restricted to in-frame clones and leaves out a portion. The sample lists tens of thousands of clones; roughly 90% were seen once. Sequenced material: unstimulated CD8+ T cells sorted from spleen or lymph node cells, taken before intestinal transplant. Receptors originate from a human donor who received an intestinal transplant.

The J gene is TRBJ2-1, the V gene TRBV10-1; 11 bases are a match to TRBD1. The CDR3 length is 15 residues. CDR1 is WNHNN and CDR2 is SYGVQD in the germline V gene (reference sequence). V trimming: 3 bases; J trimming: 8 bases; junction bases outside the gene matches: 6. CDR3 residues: CASSDGTGGSDEQFF. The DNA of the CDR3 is TGCGCCAGCAGTGACGGGACAGGGGGAAGCGATGAGCAGTTCTTC.

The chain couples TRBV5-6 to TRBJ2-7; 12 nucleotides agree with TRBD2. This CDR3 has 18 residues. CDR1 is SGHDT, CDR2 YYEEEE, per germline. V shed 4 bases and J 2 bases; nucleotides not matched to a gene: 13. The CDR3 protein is CASSEGGLAGGPPYEQYF. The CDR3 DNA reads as TGTGCCAGCAGCGAAGGCGGGCTAGCGGGAGGGCCCCCCTACGAGCAGTACTTC.

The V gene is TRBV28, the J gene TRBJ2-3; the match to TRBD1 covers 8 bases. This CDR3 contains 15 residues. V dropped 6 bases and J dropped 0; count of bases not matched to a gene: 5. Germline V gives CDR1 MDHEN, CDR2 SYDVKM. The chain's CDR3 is CASSQDRDSTDTQYF. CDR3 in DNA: TGTGCCAGCAGCCAGGACAGGGACAGCACAGATACGCAGTATTTT.

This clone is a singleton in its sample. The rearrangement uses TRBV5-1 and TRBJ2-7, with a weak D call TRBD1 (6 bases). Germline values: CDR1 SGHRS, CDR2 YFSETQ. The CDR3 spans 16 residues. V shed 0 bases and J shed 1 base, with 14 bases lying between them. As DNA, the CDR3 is TGCGCCAGCAGCTTGGTGTTTGAGACAGGTTCCTACGAGCAGTACTTC. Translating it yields CASSLVFETGSYEQYF.

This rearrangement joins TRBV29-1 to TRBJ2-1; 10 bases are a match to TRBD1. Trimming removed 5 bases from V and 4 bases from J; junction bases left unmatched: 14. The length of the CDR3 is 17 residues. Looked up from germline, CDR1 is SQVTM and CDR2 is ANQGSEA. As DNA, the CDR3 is TGCAGCGTTCAAACATCCGGGACAGGGGCGAGTTACAATGAGCAGTTCTTC. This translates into CSVQTSGTGASYNEQFF.

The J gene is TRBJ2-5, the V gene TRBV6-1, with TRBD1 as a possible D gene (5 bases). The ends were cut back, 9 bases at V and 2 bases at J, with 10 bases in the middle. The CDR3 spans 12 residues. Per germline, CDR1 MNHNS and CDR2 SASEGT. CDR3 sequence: CASTQGQETQYF. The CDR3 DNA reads TGTGCCAGTACTCAGGGTCAAGAGACCCAGTACTTC.

DNA of the CDR3: TGTGCCAGTAGTCTCCGGACAGATTTCCCCTACGAGCAGTACTTC. Protein: CASSLRTDFPYEQYF. The V call is TRBV19, the J call TRBJ2-7, with D possibly TRBD1 on 6 matching bases. The CDR3 has 15 residues. V lost 5 bases, J lost 2 bases, and 16 bases lay in between. Germline V gene sequence: CDR1 LNHDA, CDR2 SQIVND (reference sequence).

Here the CDR3 reads CASSLQSSYEQYF. CDR3 nucleotides: TGCGCCAGCAGCTTACAGAGTTCCTACGAGCAGTACTTC. The chain links TRBV5-1 to TRBJ2-7, with unresolved D. The CDR3 has 13 amino acids. Germline V gene lookup returns CDR1 SGHRS and CDR2 YFSETQ. V shed 2 bases and J shed 1 base, with 7 bases lying between them.

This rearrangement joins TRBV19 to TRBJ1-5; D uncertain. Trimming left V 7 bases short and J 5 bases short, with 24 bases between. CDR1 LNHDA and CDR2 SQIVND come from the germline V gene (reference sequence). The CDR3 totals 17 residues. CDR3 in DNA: TGTGCCAGTACCCTCTGGGTAGGTTGGGGAGAGGATCAGCCCCAGCATTTT. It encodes CASTLWVGWGEDQPQHF.

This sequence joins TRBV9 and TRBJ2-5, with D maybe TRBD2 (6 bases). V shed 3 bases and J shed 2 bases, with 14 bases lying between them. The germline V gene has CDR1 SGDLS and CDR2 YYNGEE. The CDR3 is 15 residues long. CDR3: CASSAFGLPQETQYF. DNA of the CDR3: TGTGCCAGCAGCGCCTTCGGACTACCACAAGAGACCCAGTACTTC.

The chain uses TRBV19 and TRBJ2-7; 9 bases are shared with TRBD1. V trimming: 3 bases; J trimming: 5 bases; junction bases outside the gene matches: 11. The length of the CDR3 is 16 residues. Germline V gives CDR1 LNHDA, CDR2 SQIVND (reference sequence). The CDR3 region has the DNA TGTGCCAGTAGTATGGTCTGGGACAGGGAAATAAACGAGCAGTACTTC. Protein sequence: CASSMVWDREINEQYF.

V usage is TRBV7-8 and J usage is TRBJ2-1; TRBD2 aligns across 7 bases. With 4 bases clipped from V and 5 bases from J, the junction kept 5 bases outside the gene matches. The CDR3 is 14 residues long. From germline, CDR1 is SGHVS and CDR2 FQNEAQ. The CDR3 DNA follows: TGTGCCAGCAGCTCCGCCGGGACTAACAATGAGCAGTTCTTC. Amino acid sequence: CASSSAGTNNEQFF.

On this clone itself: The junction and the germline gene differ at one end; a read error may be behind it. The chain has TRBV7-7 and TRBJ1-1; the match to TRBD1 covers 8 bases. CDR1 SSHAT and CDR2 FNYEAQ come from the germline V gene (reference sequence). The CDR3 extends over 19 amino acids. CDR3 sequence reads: CASSPYPRPGTGGNTEAFF. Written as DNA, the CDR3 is TGTGCTAGCAGCCCTTACCCCAGGCCCGGTACAGGGGGTAACACTGAAGCTTTCTTT. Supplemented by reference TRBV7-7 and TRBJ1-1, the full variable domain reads GAGVSQSPRYKVTKRGQDVTLRCDPISSHATLYWYQQALGQGPEFLTYFNYEAQPDKSGLPSDRFSAERPEGSISTLTIQRTEQRDSAMYRCASSPYPRPGTGGNTEAFFGQGTRLTVV.

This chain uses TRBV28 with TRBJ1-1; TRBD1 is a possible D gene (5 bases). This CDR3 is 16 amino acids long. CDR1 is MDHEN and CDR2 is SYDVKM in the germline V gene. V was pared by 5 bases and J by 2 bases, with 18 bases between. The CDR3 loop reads CASSRSPGWGNTEAFF. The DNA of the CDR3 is TGTGCCAGCAGTCGCTCGCCAGGGTGGGGAAACACTGAAGCTTTCTTT.

Here the CDR3 reads CASSLSAGELFF. The CDR3 region has the DNA TGTGCCAGCAGCTTAAGCGCCGGGGAGCTGTTTTTT. The V gene is TRBV7-9, the J gene TRBJ2-2, with D unclear. CDR3 length: 12 residues. CDR1 is SEHNR, CDR2 FQNEAQ, per germline (reference sequence). With 2 bases removed from V and 6 bases from J, the gap between germline ends came to 4 bases.

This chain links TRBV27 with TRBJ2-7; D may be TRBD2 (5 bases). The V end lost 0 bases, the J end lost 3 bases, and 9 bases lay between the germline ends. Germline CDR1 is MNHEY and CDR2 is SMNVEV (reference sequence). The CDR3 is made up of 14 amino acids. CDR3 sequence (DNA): TGTGCCAGCAGTTTATCAAACGGGAACTACGAGCAGTACTTC. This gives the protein CASSLSNGNYEQYF.

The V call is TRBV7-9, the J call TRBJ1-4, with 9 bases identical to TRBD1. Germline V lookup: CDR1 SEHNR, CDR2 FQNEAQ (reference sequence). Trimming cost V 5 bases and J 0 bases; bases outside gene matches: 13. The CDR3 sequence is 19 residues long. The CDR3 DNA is TGTGCCAGCAGCCGACGAGGACAGGGGACTTATGCAACTAATGAAAAACTGTTTTTT. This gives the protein CASSRRGQGTYATNEKLFF.

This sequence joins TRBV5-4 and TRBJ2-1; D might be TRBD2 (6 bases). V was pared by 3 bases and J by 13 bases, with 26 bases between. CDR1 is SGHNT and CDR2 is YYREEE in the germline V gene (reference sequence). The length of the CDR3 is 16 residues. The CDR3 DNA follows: TGTGCCAGCAGCTCGGCGCGTGGCTTCAATGGGACTGTCCAGTTCTTC. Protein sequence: CASSSARGFNGTVQFF.

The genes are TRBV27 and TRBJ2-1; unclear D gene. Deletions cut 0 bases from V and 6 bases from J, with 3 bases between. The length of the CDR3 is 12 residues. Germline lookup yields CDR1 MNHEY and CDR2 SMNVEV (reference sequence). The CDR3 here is CASSLSSNEQFF. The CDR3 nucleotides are TGTGCCAGCAGTTTATCGAGCAATGAGCAGTTCTTC.

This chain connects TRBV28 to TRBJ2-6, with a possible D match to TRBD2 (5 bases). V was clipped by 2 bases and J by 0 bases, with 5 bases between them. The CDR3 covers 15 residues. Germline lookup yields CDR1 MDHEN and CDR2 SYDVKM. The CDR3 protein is CASSLGSSGANVLTF. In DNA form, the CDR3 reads TGTGCCAGCAGTTTAGGGAGCTCTGGGGCCAACGTCCTGACTTTC.

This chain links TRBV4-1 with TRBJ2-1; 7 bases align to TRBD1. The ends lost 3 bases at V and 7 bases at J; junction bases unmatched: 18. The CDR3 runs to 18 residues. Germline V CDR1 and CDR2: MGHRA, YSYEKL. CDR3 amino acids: CASSQSVITGDGGNEQFF. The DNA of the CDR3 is TGCGCCAGCAGCCAGTCCGTAATCACAGGGGATGGGGGTAATGAGCAGTTCTTC.

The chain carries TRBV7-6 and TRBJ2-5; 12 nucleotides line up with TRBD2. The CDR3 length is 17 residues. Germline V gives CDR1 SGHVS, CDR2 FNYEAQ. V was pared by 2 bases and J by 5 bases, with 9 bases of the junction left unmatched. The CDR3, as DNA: TGTGCCAGCAGCTTATCACTAGCGGGGGGCCCTCACGAGACCCAGTACTTC. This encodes CASSLSLAGGPHETQYF.

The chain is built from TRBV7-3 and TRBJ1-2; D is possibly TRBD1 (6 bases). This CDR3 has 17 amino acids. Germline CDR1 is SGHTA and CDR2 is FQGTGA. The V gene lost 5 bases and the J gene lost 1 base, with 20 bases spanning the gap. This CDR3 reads CASSPVPRDILNYGYTF. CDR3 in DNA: TGTGCCAGCAGCCCCGTCCCCCGGGACATTCTTAACTATGGCTACACCTTC.

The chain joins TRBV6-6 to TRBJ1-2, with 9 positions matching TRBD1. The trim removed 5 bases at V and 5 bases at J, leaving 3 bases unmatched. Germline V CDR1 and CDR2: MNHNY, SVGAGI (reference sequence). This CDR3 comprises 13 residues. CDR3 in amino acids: CASSTGGAYGYTF. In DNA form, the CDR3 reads TGTGCCAGCAGTACAGGGGGCGCGTATGGCTACACCTTC.

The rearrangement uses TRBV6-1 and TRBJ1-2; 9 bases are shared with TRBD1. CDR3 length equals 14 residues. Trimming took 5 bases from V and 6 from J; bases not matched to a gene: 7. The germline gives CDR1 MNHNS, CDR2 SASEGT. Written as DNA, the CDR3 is TGTGCCAGCAGTTTGGGACAGGGATCCAATGGCTACACCTTC. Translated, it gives CASSLGQGSNGYTF.

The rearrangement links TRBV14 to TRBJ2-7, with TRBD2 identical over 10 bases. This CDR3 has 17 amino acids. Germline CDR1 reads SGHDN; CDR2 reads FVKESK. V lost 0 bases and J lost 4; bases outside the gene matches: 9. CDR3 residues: CASSQDEREGRAYEQYF. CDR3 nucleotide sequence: TGTGCCAGCAGCCAAGACGAGCGGGAGGGAAGGGCATACGAGCAGTACTTC.

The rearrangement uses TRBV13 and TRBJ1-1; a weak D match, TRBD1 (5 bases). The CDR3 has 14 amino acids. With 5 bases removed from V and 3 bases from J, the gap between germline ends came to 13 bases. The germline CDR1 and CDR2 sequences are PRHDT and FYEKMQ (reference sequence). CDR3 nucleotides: TGTGCCAGCAGCCCAGGACAAGTGGACACTGAAGCTTTCTTT. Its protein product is CASSPGQVDTEAFF.

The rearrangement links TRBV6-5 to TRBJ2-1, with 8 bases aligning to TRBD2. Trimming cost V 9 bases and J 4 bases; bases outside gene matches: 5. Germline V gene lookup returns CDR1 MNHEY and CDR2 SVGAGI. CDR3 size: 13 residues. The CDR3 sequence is CASAGGLYNEQFF. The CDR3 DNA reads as TGTGCCAGTGCGGGGGGACTATACAATGAGCAGTTCTTC.

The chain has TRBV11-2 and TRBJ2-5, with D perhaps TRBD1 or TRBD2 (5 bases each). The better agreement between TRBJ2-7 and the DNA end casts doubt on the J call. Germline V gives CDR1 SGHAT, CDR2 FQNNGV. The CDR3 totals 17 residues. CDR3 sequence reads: CASSLHWEGVRDYEQYF. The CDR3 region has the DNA TGTGCCAGCAGCTTACACTGGGAAGGGGTTCGGGACTACGAGCAGTACTTC.

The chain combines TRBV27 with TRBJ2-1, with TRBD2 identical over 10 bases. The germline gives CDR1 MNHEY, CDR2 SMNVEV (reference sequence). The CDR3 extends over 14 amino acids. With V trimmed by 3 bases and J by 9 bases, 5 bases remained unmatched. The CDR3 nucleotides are TGTGCCAGCAGTTTCCAACGACTAGCGGGTGAGCAGTTCTTC. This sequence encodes CASSFQRLAGEQFF.

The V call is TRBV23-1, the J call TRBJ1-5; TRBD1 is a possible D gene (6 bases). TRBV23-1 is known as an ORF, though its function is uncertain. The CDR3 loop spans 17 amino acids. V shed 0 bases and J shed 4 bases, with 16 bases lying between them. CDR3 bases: TGCGCCAGCAGTCAATCCAACACCCAGGGGACAAATCAGCCCCAGCATTTT. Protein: CASSQSNTQGTNQPQHF.

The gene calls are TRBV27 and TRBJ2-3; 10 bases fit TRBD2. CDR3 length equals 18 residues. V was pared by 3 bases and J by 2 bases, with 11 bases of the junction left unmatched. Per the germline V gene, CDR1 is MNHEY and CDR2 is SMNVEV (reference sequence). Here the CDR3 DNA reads TGTGCCAGCAGTTTGGGCCATCCTACTAGCGGGGCCACAGATACGCAGTATTTT. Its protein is CASSLGHPTSGATDTQYF.